The present T cell receptor beta chain was sequenced within a study of blood T cell repertoires in COVID-19. Study as a whole: From the United States, Italy and Spain came samples of acute and convalescent COVID-19.

The CDR3 has 15 residues. Germline trimming cut 3 bases from V and 2 bases from J; bases unmatched to any gene: 5. CDR1 is MNHEY and CDR2 is SMNVEV in the germline V gene (reference sequence). Per the study methods: Estimation of nucleated cell counts relied on the amplification of reference gene primers. Data came from immunoSEQ multiplex PCR; TCRdb stores just in-frame clones and leaves some out. V and J calls and clone size are copied from that table; D and trimming were computed from the DNA. Seen here are some 260,000 clones, under 95% observed once, and the top ten hold over 1.5%. Participant-reported clinical history was the basis for cohort assignment.

The chain carries TRBV27 and TRBJ2-7; 9 bases agree with TRBD1. The source material was PBMCs or T cells enriched from blood (not recorded which). The receptor comes from a woman between 18 and 29 years old who had recovered from COVID-19. The CDR3 DNA is TGTGCCAGCAGTTTCGGACAGGGGATTGCCTACGAGCAGTACTTC. Protein product: CASSFGQGIAYEQYF.